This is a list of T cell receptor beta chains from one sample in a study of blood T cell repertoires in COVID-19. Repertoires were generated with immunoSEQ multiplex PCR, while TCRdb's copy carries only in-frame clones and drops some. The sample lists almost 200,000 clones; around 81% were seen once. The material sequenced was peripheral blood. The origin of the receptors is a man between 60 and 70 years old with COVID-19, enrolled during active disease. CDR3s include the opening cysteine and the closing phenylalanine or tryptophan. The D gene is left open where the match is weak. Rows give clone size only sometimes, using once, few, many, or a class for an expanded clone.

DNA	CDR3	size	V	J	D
TGTGCCAGCAGTTACGCGGACAGGGGAGAGCAGTACTTC	CASSYADRGEQYF	-	TRBV6-5	TRBJ2-7	TRBD1
TGTGCCAGCAGCGCCACGGGACAGGGGGATCGCGGCTACACCTTC	CASSATGQGDRGYTF	-	TRBV7-9	TRBJ1-2	TRBD1
TGTGCCAGCAGCCCCGTCTCTGGGGCCAACGTCCTGACTTTC	CASSPVSGANVLTF	-	TRBV4-2	TRBJ2-6	-
TGTGCCAGCAGCTCGGACAGGAGGTGGGGCAATCAGCCCCAGCATTTT	CASSSDRRWGNQPQHF	-	TRBV7-2	TRBJ1-5	TRBD1
TGTGCCAGCGGATTGGGGACAGGGAACGACGAGCAGTACTTC	CASGLGTGNDEQYF	-	TRBV7-3	TRBJ2-7	TRBD1
TGTGCCAGCAGCTTAGAGGCGGTGAACACTGAAGCTTTCTTT	CASSLEAVNTEAFF	-	TRBV11-2	TRBJ1-1	-
TGTGCCTGGAGTTCTCTCGGTAATAGCGGGAGTGCAGATACGCAGTATTTT	CAWSSLGNSGSADTQYF	-	TRBV30	TRBJ2-3	TRBD2
TGTGCCATCACCGGTCAGAGGGACACCGGGGAGCTGTTTTTT	CAITGQRDTGELFF	-	TRBV10-3	TRBJ2-2	-
TGCGCCAGCAGCCAGGGGGCTACCGGGGAGCTGTTTTTT	CASSQGATGELFF	-	TRBV4-3	TRBJ2-2	-
TGTGCCAGCGGCCCGGGGAACAAAGAGACCCAGTACTTC	CASGPGNKETQYF	-	TRBV5-4	TRBJ2-5	-
TGTGCCAGCAGTACAGGGGGCAACTATGGCTACACCTTC	CASSTGGNYGYTF	-	TRBV25-1	TRBJ1-2	TRBD1
TGCGCCAGCAGCTTGGATACGGGAGGGAGCGAGCAGTACTTC	CASSLDTGGSEQYF	few	TRBV5-1	TRBJ2-7	TRBD2
TGTGCCAGCAGCCGGGGACTGAGCTATGGCTACACCTTC	CASSRGLSYGYTF	-	TRBV5-4	TRBJ1-2	-
TGTGCCAGCAGTCTTTTAGCCTACGAGCAGTACTTC	CASSLLAYEQYF	-	TRBV6-2/TRBV6-3	TRBJ2-7	-
TGTGCCAGCAGCTTAAGCGGGACCCAGGGAGCCTACAATGAGCAGTTCTTC	CASSLSGTQGAYNEQFF	-	TRBV7-3	TRBJ2-1	-
TGTGCCAGTAGTATAATAGGGGACAGTGCTTCACTTGATGGCTACACCTTC	CASSIIGDSASLDGYTF	-	TRBV19	TRBJ1-2	TRBD1
TGTGCCTGGAGTCCCCCGCTGCGAGATGGCTACACCTTC	CAWSPPLRDGYTF	few	TRBV30	TRBJ1-2	-
TGCGCCAGCAGTCAAATCAGGGCCTTCTCTGGAAACACCATATATTTT	CASSQIRAFSGNTIYF	-	TRBV4-1	TRBJ1-3	-
TGTGCCAGCAGCACCTCCATTGGCCGCGAGCAGTACTTC	CASSTSIGREQYF	-	TRBV5-4	TRBJ2-7	-
TGTGCCAGACAGACAGCGAACACTGAAGCTTTCTTT	CARQTANTEAFF	-	TRBV27	TRBJ1-1	-
TGCGCCAGCAGCTTGAGAGGAACGAACACCGGGGAGCTGTTTTTT	CASSLRGTNTGELFF	-	TRBV5-1	TRBJ2-2	-
TGTGCCAGCAGCCACGGACAGGGGGGGAGTGAGCAGTTCTTC	CASSHGQGGSEQFF	-	TRBV3-1/TRBV3-2	TRBJ2-1	TRBD1
TGTGCCAGCAGTCCTACAGATAGCAATCAGCCCCAGCATTTT	CASSPTDSNQPQHF	-	TRBV7-6	TRBJ1-5	-
TGTGCCATCAGTCCCGGGGGGGCGGACACTGAAGCTTTCTTT	CAISPGGADTEAFF	-	TRBV10-3	TRBJ1-1	-
TGTGCCAGCAGTGAAGTCGGCTACGAGCAGTACTTC	CASSEVGYEQYF	-	TRBV25-1	TRBJ2-7	-
TGTGCCAGCTCACCATTTTTACAGGGGGAGGGCGAGCAGTACTTC	CASSPFLQGEGEQYF	few	TRBV18	TRBJ2-7	-